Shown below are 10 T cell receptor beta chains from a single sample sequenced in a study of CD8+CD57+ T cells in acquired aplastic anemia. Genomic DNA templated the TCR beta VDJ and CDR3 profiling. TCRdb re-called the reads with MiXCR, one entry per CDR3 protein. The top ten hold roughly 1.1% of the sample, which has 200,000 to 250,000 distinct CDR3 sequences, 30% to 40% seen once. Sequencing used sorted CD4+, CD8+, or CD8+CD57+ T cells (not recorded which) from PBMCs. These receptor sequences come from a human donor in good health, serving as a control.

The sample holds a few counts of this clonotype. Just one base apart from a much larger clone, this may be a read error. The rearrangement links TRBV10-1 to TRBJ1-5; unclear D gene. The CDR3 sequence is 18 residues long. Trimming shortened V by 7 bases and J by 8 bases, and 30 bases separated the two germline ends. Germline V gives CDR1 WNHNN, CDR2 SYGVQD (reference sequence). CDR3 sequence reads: CASKGPFQQLSVGEPQHF. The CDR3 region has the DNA TGCGCCAGCAAAGGCCCTTTTCAACAGCTCAGTGTGGGTGAGCCCCAGCATTTT.

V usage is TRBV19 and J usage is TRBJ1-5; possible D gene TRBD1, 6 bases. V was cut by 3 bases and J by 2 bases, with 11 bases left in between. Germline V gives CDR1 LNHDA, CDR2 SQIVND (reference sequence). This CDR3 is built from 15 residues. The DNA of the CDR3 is TGTGCCAGTAGTATCCCCAGGGGAGGCAATCAGCCCCAGCATTTT. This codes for CASSIPRGGNQPQHF.

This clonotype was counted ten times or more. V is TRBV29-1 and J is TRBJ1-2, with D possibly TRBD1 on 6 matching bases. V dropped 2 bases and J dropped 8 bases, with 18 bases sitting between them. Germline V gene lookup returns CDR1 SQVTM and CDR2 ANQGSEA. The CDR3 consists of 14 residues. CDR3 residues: CSVEPLGGAKGYTF. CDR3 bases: TGCAGCGTTGAACCTTTAGGGGGGGCAAAGGGCTACACCTTC.

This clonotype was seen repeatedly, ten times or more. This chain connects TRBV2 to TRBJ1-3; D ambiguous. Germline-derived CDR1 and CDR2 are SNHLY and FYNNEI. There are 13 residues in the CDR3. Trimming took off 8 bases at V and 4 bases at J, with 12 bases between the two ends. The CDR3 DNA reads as TGTGCCAGCGGATTTACCTCGGGAAACACCATATATTTT. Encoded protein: CASGFTSGNTIYF.

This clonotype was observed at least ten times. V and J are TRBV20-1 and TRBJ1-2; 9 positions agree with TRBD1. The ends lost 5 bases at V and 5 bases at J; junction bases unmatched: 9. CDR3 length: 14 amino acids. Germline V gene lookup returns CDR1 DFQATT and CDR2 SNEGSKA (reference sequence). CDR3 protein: CSAFNFGQGYGYTF. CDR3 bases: TGCAGTGCTTTTAACTTCGGACAGGGGTATGGCTACACCTTC.

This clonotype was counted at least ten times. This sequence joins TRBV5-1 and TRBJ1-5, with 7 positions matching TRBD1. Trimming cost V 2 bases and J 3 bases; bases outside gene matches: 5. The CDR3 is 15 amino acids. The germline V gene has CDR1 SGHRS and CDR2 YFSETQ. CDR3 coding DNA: TGCGCCAGCAGCTTAGGGACAGCCCCCAATCAGCCCCAGCATTTT. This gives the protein CASSLGTAPNQPQHF.

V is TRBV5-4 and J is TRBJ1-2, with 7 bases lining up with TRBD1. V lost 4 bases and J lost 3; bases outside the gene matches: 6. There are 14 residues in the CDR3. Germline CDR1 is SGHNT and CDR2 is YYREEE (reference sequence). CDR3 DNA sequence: TGTGCCAGCAGCCCAAACAGGGGTGACTATGGCTACACCTTC. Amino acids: CASSPNRGDYGYTF.

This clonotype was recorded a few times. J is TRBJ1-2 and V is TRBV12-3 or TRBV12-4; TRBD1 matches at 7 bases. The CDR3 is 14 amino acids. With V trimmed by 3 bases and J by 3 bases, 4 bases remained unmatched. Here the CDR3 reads CASSFYTGDYGYTF. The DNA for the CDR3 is TGTGCCAGCAGTTTTTATACAGGGGACTATGGCTACACCTTC.

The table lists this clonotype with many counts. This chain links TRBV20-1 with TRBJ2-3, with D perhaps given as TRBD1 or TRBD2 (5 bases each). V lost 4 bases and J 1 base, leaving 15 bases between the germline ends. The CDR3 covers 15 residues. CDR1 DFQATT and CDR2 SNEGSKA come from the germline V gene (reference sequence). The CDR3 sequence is CSAKRGHPGTDTQYF. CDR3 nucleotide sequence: TGCAGTGCTAAGAGGGGCCACCCCGGCACAGATACGCAGTATTTT.

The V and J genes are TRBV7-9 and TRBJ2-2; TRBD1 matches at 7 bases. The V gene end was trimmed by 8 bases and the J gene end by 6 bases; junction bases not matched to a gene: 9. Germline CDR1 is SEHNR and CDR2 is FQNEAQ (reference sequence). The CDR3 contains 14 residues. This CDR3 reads CASLLQGSAGELFF. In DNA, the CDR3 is TGTGCCAGCCTCCTACAGGGGTCGGCCGGGGAGCTGTTTTTT.